What follows describes a single T cell receptor (beta chain). TCRdb called the RT-PCR reads again in MiXCR, with one record for every CDR3 protein. There are about 680,000 distinct CDR3 sequences in the sample; 11% to 15% occur only once, and 3% to 4.5% lies in the top ten. The CDR3 is 15 amino acids. Germline V gene lookup returns CDR1 MDHEN and CDR2 SYDVKM. The V gene lost 1 base and the J gene lost 1 base, with 7 bases spanning the gap. Input material: memory CD4+ T cells from blood. The chain combines TRBV28 with TRBJ2-2; no reliable D call. The TCR sequence derives from a female donor in good health, serving as a healthy control. The CDR3 sequence: CASSLYGMNTGELFF. CDR3 bases: TGTGCCAGCAGTTTATATGGGATGAACACCGGGGAGCTGTTTTTT.